This T cell receptor beta chain was captured in a study of blood T cell repertoires in COVID-19. The assay was immunoSEQ multiplex PCR, and TCRdb's table has in-frame clones only and misses some. The data show roughly 100,000 clones, about 85% seen once. This receptor was identified in a man aged 45-65 years with active COVID-19. Material: peripheral blood.

The CDR3 loop is CASSANTGGTNEKLFF. The CDR3 DNA is TGTGCCAGCAGCGCGAATACAGGGGGAACTAATGAAAAACTGTTTTTT. The rearrangement links TRBV11-2 to TRBJ1-4; 8 bases align to TRBD1. This CDR3 region has 16 residues. V lost 5 bases to trimming and J lost 1 base; unmatched junction nucleotides: 6. CDR1 is SGHAT and CDR2 is FQNNGV in the germline V gene.